These 9 T cell receptor beta chains came from one sample sequenced in a study of T cell changes during pregnancy in multiple sclerosis. Sequenced by immunoSEQ multiplex PCR; TCRdb stores in-frame clones only, minus some. The sample lists about 42,000 clones, approximately 90% occurring once. Sequencing was performed on CD4+ T cells from peripheral blood mononuclear cells, taken before pregnancy. The receptors come from a female donor with multiple sclerosis, enrolled in a pregnancy study.

This clone was seen just once. The chain carries TRBV10-3 and TRBJ2-7; TRBD2 matches 9 bases. CDR3 size: 15 residues. Germline V gives CDR1 ENHRY, CDR2 SYGVKD. V gave up 2 bases and J gave up 4 bases; unmatched junction bases: 6. The CDR3 reads CAISEAVSGGYEQYF. The CDR3 DNA reads TGTGCCATCAGTGAGGCTGTTAGCGGGGGTTACGAGCAGTACTTC.

The chain has TRBV4-3 and TRBJ2-2; D gene uncertain. Germline V gene data show CDR1 as LGHNA and CDR2 as YSLEER. Deletions cut 0 bases from V and 4 bases from J, with 6 bases between. The CDR3 loop spans 14 amino acids. CDR3 protein: CASSQEGSTGELFF. Written as DNA, the CDR3 is TGCGCCAGCAGCCAAGAGGGCAGCACCGGGGAGCTGTTTTTT.

This chain uses TRBV9 with TRBJ1-6; TRBD1 matches at 7 bases. CDR3 size: 15 residues. CDR1 SGDLS and CDR2 YYNGEE come from the germline V gene. Germline trimming cut 4 bases from V and 8 bases from J; bases unmatched to any gene: 9. The CDR3 spells CASSSRTGQDSPLHF. The CDR3 bases are TGTGCCAGCAGCTCCCGGACAGGCCAAGATTCACCCCTCCACTTT.

V gene TRBV30 combines with J gene TRBJ1-4, with 10 bases aligning to TRBD1. Trimming at V came to 1 base and at J to 8 bases, leaving 7 bases not matched to a gene. This CDR3 contains 15 residues. Germline CDR1 is GTSNPN and CDR2 is SVGIG (reference sequence). CDR3 nucleotides: TGTGCCTGGAGTGCAGACAGGGGGCGGCGCGAAAAACTGTTTTTT. The encoded protein is CAWSADRGRREKLFF.

The chain uses TRBV11-2 and TRBJ2-1, with TRBD2 matching 16 bases. Trimming cost V 5 bases and J 12 bases; bases outside gene matches: 7. This CDR3 has 15 amino acids. CDR1 SGHAT and CDR2 FQNNGV come from the germline V gene. The CDR3 sequence is CASSPRGLAGGWQFF. CDR3 nucleotide sequence: TGTGCCAGCAGCCCCCGGGGACTAGCGGGGGGGTGGCAGTTCTTC.

The V gene is TRBV7-2, the J gene TRBJ2-1; 12 nucleotides match TRBD2. The V gene's germline CDR1 is SGHTA and CDR2 FQGNSA. V lost 2 bases to trimming and J lost 4 bases; unmatched junction nucleotides: 9. This CDR3 comprises 18 residues. This CDR3 is CASSLQLAGGLGYNEQFF. The CDR3 DNA reads as TGTGCCAGCAGCTTACAGCTAGCGGGGGGGCTCGGGTACAATGAGCAGTTCTTC.

Only one count was recorded for this clone. The chain employs TRBV7-2 and TRBJ2-7; the D gene is possibly TRBD1 (5 bases). Trimming took 4 bases from V and 5 from J, leaving 15 bases between them. The CDR3 runs 14 residues. CDR1 and CDR2 (germline): SGHTA, FQGNSA. CDR3 region: CASSSLWGGDEQYF. In nucleotides, the CDR3 is TGTGCCAGCAGCTCCCTTTGGGGCGGCGACGAGCAGTACTTC.

In this sample, this clone turned up once. The rearrangement uses TRBV5-6 and TRBJ2-5; 9 nucleotides line up with TRBD2. Germline loops: CDR1 SGHDT, CDR2 YYEEEE. The V and J ends lost 1 base and 6 bases, in that order; junction bases with no gene match: 13. CDR3 length: 17 residues. In nucleotides, the CDR3 is TGTGCCAGCAGCTTGAGGATGAGCGGGGGGCTGGGAAAGACCCAGTACTTC. As protein: CASSLRMSGGLGKTQYF.

This chain links TRBV28 with TRBJ2-7; maybe TRBD2 (7 bases). Between the trimmed V and J ends, which lost 3 bases and 2 bases, there was a span of 11 bases. The CDR3 consists of 14 residues. Germline CDR1 reads MDHEN; CDR2 reads SYDVKM. The CDR3 protein is CASSLGGPPYEQYF. For the CDR3, the DNA is TGTGCCAGCAGTTTGGGGGGGCCCCCCTACGAGCAGTACTTC.